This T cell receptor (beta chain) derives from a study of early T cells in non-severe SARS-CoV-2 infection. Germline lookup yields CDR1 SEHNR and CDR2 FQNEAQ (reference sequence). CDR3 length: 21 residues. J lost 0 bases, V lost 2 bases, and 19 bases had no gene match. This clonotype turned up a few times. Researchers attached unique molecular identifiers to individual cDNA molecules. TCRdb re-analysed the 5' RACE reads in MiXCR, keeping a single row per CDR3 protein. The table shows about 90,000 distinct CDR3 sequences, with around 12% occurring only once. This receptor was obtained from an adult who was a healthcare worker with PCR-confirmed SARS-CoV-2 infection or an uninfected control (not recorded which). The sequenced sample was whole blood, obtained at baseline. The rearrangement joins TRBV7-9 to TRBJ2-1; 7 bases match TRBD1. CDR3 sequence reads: CASSLTLGNRGFSSSYNEQFF. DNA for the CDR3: TGTGCCAGCAGCTTAACACTGGGGAACAGGGGCTTCTCGAGCTCCTACAATGAGCAGTTCTTC.